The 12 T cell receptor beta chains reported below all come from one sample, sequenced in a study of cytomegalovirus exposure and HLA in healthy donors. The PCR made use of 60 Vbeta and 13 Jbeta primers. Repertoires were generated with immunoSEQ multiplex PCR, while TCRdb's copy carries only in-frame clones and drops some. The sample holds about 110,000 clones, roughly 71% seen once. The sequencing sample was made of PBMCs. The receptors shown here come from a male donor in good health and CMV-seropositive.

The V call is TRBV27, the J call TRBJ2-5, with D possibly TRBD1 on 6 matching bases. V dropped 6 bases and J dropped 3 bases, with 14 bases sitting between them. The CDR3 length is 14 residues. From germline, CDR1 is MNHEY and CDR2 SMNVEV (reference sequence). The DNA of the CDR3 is TGTGCCAGCAGGCCAGCGGCAGGGGAAGAGACCCAGTACTTC. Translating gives CASRPAAGEETQYF.

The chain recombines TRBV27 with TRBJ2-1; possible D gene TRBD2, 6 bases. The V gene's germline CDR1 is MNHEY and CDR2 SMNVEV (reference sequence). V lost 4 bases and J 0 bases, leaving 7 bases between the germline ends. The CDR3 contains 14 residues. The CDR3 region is CASSYSGSYNEQFF. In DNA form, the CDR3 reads TGTGCCAGCAGTTATAGCGGCTCCTACAATGAGCAGTTCTTC.

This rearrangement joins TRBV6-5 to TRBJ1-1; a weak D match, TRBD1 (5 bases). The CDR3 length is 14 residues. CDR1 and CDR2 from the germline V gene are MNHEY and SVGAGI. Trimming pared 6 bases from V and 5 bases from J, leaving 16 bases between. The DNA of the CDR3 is TGTGCCAGCAGCCGAGACGGGGGGATTACTGAAGCTTTCTTT. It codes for CASSRDGGITEAFF.

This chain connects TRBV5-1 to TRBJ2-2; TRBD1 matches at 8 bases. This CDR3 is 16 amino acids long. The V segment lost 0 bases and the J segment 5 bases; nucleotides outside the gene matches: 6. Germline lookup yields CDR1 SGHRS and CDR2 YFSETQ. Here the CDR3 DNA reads TGCGCCAGCAGCTTGGCTCCAGGGGGCAATACCGGGGAGCTGTTTTTT. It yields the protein CASSLAPGGNTGELFF.

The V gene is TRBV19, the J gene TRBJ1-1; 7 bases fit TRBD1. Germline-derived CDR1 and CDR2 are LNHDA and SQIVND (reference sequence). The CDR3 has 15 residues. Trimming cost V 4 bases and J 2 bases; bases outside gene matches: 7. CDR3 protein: CASSTLQGSNTEAFF. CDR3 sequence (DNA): TGTGCCAGTAGTACCCTACAGGGGTCCAACACTGAAGCTTTCTTT.

This CDR3 is CASSQHVQDRGGRYEQYF. CDR3 DNA: TGTGCCAGCAGTCAACACGTGCAGGACAGGGGCGGTCGCTACGAGCAGTACTTC. The V and J genes are TRBV27 and TRBJ2-7; TRBD1 aligns across 9 bases. Germline V gives CDR1 MNHEY, CDR2 SMNVEV (reference sequence). The ends lost 5 bases at V and 3 bases at J; junction bases unmatched: 17. This CDR3 contains 18 residues.

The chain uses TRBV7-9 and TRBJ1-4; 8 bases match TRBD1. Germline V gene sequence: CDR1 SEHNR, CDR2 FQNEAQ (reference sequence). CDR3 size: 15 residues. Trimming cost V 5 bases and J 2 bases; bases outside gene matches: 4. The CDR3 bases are TGTGCCAGCAGCCGGCGGACAGGGACTAATGAAAAACTGTTTTTT. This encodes CASSRRTGTNEKLFF.

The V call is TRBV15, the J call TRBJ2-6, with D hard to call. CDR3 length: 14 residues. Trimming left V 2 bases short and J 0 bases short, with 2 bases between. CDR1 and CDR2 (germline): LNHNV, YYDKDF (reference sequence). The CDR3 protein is CATSRHSGANVLTF. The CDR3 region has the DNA TGTGCCACCAGCAGACACTCTGGGGCCAACGTCCTGACTTTC.

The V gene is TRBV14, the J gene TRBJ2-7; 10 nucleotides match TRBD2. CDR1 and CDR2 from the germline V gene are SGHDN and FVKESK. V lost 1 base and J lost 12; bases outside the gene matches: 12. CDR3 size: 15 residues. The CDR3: CASSQALGLAPPAYF. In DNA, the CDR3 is TGTGCCAGCAGCCAAGCCCTGGGACTAGCGCCCCCGGCGTACTTC.

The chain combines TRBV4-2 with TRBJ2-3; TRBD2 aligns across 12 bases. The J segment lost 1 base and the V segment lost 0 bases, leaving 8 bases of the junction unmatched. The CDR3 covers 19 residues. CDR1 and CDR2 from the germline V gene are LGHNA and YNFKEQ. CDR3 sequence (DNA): TGTGCCAGCAGCCAAGAAGGACTAGCGGGAATGGAGGGCACAGATACGCAGTATTTT. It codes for CASSQEGLAGMEGTDTQYF.

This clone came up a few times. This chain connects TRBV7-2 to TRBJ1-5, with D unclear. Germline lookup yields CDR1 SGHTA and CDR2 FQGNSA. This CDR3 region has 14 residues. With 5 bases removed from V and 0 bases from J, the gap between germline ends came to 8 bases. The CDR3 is CASSAVNSNQPQHF. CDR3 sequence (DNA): TGTGCCAGCAGCGCAGTGAATAGCAATCAGCCCCAGCATTTT. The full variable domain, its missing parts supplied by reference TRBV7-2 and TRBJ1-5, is GAGVSQSPSNKVTEKGKDVELRCDPISGHTALYWYRQSLGQGLEFLIYFQGNSAPDKSGLPSDRFSAERTGGSVSTLTIQRTQQEDSAVYLCASSAVNSNQPQHFGDGTRLSIL.

This CDR3 reads CASSTQENNEQFF. In DNA, the CDR3 is TGTGCCAGCAGCACACAGGAGAACAATGAGCAGTTCTTC. The J gene is TRBJ2-1, the V gene TRBV7-3; a possible D gene is TRBD1 (5 bases). Germline-derived CDR1 and CDR2 are SGHTA and FQGTGA. This CDR3 has 13 residues. V was trimmed by 5 bases and J by 5 bases, leaving 10 bases between them.